The sequence of this T cell receptor (beta chain) was determined in a study of cytomegalovirus exposure and HLA in healthy donors. About the study: HLA-typed donors were the source of 82 million or so unique TCRs, which an early data release held. Study-wide findings and caveats: Presence/absence analysis assumed near-uniform sequencing depth across donors.

Worth noting for this clone: Its specificity is unknown.

Primers included in the PCR were 60 Vbeta and 13 Jbeta primers. The method was immunoSEQ multiplex PCR; TCRdb's version includes in-frame clones alone and lacks a portion of them. The table lists some 180,000 clones, approximately 90% of them singletons. The CDR3 spans 15 residues. V shed 6 bases, J shed 1 base, and the junction held 7 bases outside the gene matches. The germline V gene has CDR1 GTSNPN and CDR2 SVGIG (reference sequence). The clonotype originates from a boy aged 2 to 10 in good health and CMV-seronegative. The V call is TRBV30, the J call TRBJ2-5; 11 bases agree with TRBD2. Sequences were obtained from PBMCs. The CDR3 DNA reads TGTGCCTGCCGAAGACTAGCGGGGCTCCAAGAGACCCAGTACTTC. Translating gives CACRRLAGLQETQYF.